This section outlines one TCR beta chain sequence together with its context. The target of this receptor is not known. A commercial ELISA kit detecting HCMV-specific IgG in serum was used to determine HCMV serostatus. Ficoll density gradient centrifugation was used to isolate peripheral blood mononuclear cells from blood. Sequencing instrument: Illumina HiSeq 2000. TCR beta cDNA libraries were made by 5'RACE template switching that added a universal primer site and unique molecular identifiers. cDNA synthesis was primed from the TCR beta constant segment, followed by two successive PCR amplification steps. In the paper's pipeline: Reads were demultiplexed and grouped by UMI with MIGEC, and clonotypes were assembled and quantified with MiTCR. Only TCR cDNA sequences supported by at least two reads were kept to exclude erroneous sequences. The tcR package was used for downstream repertoire analysis, and clonotypes were matched between fractions using CDR3 nucleotide sequence together with V segment. Antigen specificity was annotated against VDJdb with VDJmatch, allowing one amino acid substitution in CDR3. Each entry corresponds to one CDR3 protein sequence from reads that TCRdb reprocessed, and DNA is not given. TCRdb's processing, not the authors', yielded these V and J calls. The sample table records approximately 150,000 distinct CDR3 sequences. The ten largest make up 9.5% to 15% of the sample.

According to the germline V gene, CDR1 reads SGHVS and CDR2 reads FQNEAQ. The CDR3 runs 16 amino acids, cysteine and phenylalanine included. No nucleotide data were recorded. The sample is drawn from a study of T cells expressing NK-cell markers (dated by TCRdb to 2019 to 2021). Study-level background: Three sorted T-cell subsets (CD3+CD56+NKG2C+, CD3+CD56+NKG2C- and CD3+CD56-NKG2C+) from roughly 8 donors had their TCR beta-chain repertoires profiled. The libraries were sequenced on Illumina HiSeq 2000/2500, MiSeq or NextSeq, producing 2 x 150 bp reads. Among the eight sequenced donors, seven were HCMV-seropositive and one was HCMV-seronegative. All eight donors whose samples were sequenced were randomly selected healthy volunteers, three of them men and five women.

On the study overall, not on this receptor specifically: For several donors, the dominant CD3+CD56+NKG2C+ clonotypes were among the top 10 CD8+ clonotypes and accounted for roughly 1.0-7.5% of CD8+ T cells. Those dominant clonotypes were again the most abundant among CD3+CD56-NKG2C+ cells in a handful of donors, at roughly 25-65%. Whether the expanded NKG2C-expressing T cell clones were specific for HCMV antigens remained unclear.

The receptor chain draws on TRBV7-8 and TRBJ2-3. The sequenced sample was blood T cells: a sorted CD56 or NKG2C T cell subset, CD4+ or CD8+ T cells, or bulk PBMC T cells (not recorded which). The receptor was isolated from a young man in good health. Donor details come from another sample of the same person, matched by shared clones. The CDR3 in this case is CASSLDGTRITDTQYF.